This TCR beta chain was recorded in a study of cytomegalovirus exposure and HLA in healthy donors. Study-level background: The roughly 700 first-cohort repertoires shared a platform with the 110 or so validation repertoires, as reported in a later analysis.

With respect to this clone: Its antigen is undetermined.

Germline V gene data show CDR1 as ENHRY and CDR2 as SYGVKD. Trimming cost V 9 bases and J 9 bases; bases outside gene matches: 20. This CDR3 is built from 16 residues. The 120-subject validation cohort, separate from the roughly 700-subject first cohort, included the donors. Study-wide results and limits: Reported results showed that the classifier diagnosed cytomegalovirus status with high specificity and sensitivity. While the bulk of TCR sequences proved rare, some public TCRs turned up in many donors.

Sequenced by immunoSEQ multiplex PCR; TCRdb stores in-frame clones only, minus some. In the table there are under 100,000 clones, approximately 96% of which are singletons. The sample comprised PBMCs. The chain uses TRBV10-3 and TRBJ2-4, with 7 bases aligning to TRBD2. This sequence originates from a young man in good health and CMV-seronegative. DNA of the CDR3: TGTGCCATGAGGAGGAGGGAGGGAATAGAGGGAGCCATTCAGTACTTC. This encodes CAMRRREGIEGAIQYF.